The 22 T cell receptor beta chains given below trace back to one sample, sequenced in a study of blood T cell repertoires in COVID-19. The table came from immunoSEQ multiplex PCR; TCRdb's copy has only in-frame clones and leaves some out. The repertoire holds 250,000 to 350,000 clones, with around 85% as singletons. Sequencing was carried out using peripheral blood. The origin of the receptors is a human donor with COVID-19, enrolled during active disease. The donor label of this sample is uncertain.

This clone has a handful of counts. The rearrangement uses TRBV27 and TRBJ2-3; 14 bases fit TRBD2. This CDR3 region has 15 residues. The germline CDR1 and CDR2 sequences are MNHEY and SMNVEV (reference sequence). V lost 8 bases to trimming and J lost 4 bases; unmatched junction nucleotides: 5. For the CDR3, the DNA is TGTGCCAGCGGGACTAGCGGGAGTCTCTCAGATACGCAGTATTTT. Protein sequence: CASGTSGSLSDTQYF.

This rearrangement joins TRBV2 to TRBJ2-6; TRBD2 is a possible D gene (5 bases). V gave up 7 bases and J gave up 0 bases, with 13 bases separating them. CDR3 size: 16 residues. Germline CDR1 reads SNHLY; CDR2 reads FYNNEI. The CDR3 DNA follows: TGTGCCAGCACTGTTGAGGGATTCTCTGGGGCCAACGTCCTGACTTTC. It translates to CASTVEGFSGANVLTF.

The rearrangement links TRBV3-1 (or the pseudogene TRBV3-2) to TRBJ1-6, with 9 bases that match TRBD1. CDR1 is LGHDT and CDR2 is YNNKEL in the germline V gene (reference sequence). J was trimmed by 9 bases and V by 4 bases; bases with no gene match: 7. This CDR3 is 15 amino acids long. The CDR3, as DNA: TGTGCCAGCAGCCTGGTGGGACAGGGTGGTTCACCCCTCCACTTT. Protein: CASSLVGQGGSPLHF.

The chain is built from TRBV6-2 or TRBV6-3 and TRBJ2-1; D not certain. With 5 bases removed from V and 0 bases from J, the gap between germline ends came to 17 bases. The germline CDR1 and CDR2 sequences are MNHEY and SVGEGT. The CDR3 covers 17 residues. The DNA for the CDR3 is TGTGCCAGCAGTACCCCCATGACTCGCAGCTCCTACAATGAGCAGTTCTTC. Its translation is CASSTPMTRSSYNEQFF.

The chain uses TRBV24-1 and TRBJ2-5, with 13 bases lining up with TRBD2. Germline CDR1 is KGHDR and CDR2 is SFDVKD. V trimming: 4 bases; J trimming: 1 base; junction bases outside the gene matches: 5. The CDR3 is 17 amino acids. CDR3 region: CATSDPGLAGLQETQYF. The CDR3 nucleotides read TGTGCCACCAGTGACCCGGGACTAGCGGGACTCCAAGAGACCCAGTACTTC.

The CDR3 protein is CASSGTGQVNTEAFF. CDR3 DNA sequence: TGCGCCAGCAGCGGGACTGGGCAGGTGAACACTGAAGCTTTCTTT. The V call is TRBV5-1, the J call TRBJ1-1; possible D gene TRBD1, 5 bases. V was pared by 4 bases and J by 0 bases, with 13 bases between. CDR3 length: 15 residues. Germline assignment: CDR1 SGHRS and CDR2 YFSETQ. Combining the CDR3 with reference TRBV5-1 and TRBJ1-1 gives the whole variable domain KAGVTQTPRYLIKTRGQQVTLSCSPISGHRSVSWYQQTPGQGLQFLFEYFSETQRNKGNFPGRFSGRQFSNSRSEMNVSTLELGDSALYLCASSGTGQVNTEAFFGQGTRLTVV.

Comment on this clone: An end of the junction differs from the germline gene, which may be a read error. The rearrangement joins TRBV27 to TRBJ1-2; 12 nucleotides match TRBD1. Germline CDR1 MNHEY, CDR2 SMNVEV (reference sequence). CDR3 length: 15 amino acids. The CDR3 region is CASSLYRDRGLQLNF. CDR3 in DNA: TGTGCCAGCAGTTTATACCGGGACAGGGGGCTTCAGCTTAACTTC.

The chain recombines TRBV6-5 with TRBJ1-2; tentative D call: TRBD1 (6 bases). CDR3 length: 13 amino acids. Trimming shortened V by 6 bases and J by 7 bases, and 15 bases separated the two germline ends. CDR1 is MNHEY and CDR2 is SVGAGI in the germline V gene. The CDR3 spells CASRSDRVGGYTF. The CDR3 coding sequence is TGTGCCAGCAGGTCGGACAGAGTGGGTGGCTACACCTTC.

The CDR3 coding sequence is TGTGCCAGCAGCGCCTACATAGCGTCCTACAATGAGCAGTTCTTC. It specifies CASSAYIASYNEQFF. The genes are TRBV11-2 and TRBJ2-1; TRBD2 is a possible D gene (5 bases). Germline V lookup: CDR1 SGHAT, CDR2 FQNNGV. The V end was cut by 5 bases, the J end by 1 base, with 12 bases between. This CDR3 contains 15 residues.

The chain is built from TRBV3-1 (or the pseudogene TRBV3-2) and TRBJ2-1; the D is unclear. The CDR3 runs 15 residues. V lost 0 bases and J lost 0, with 6 bases in between. CDR1 is LGHDT, CDR2 YNNKEL, per germline (reference sequence). The CDR3 protein is CASSQDRSSYNEQFF. The CDR3 DNA follows: TGTGCCAGCAGCCAAGATCGGAGCTCCTACAATGAGCAGTTCTTC.

A single count supports this clone. The genes are TRBV3-1 (or the pseudogene TRBV3-2) and TRBJ2-1; D may be TRBD2 (5 bases). The V and J ends lost 0 bases and 7 bases respectively, with 16 bases between them. The CDR3 length is 16 residues. Germline assignment: CDR1 LGHDT and CDR2 YNNKEL (reference sequence). This chain's CDR3 is CASSQDLASLGNEQFF. As DNA, the CDR3 is TGTGCCAGCAGCCAAGATCTCGCTAGCCTTGGGAATGAGCAGTTCTTC.

The chain has TRBV29-1 and TRBJ2-7; 15 positions match TRBD2. Germline V gene data show CDR1 as SQVTM and CDR2 as ANQGSEA. This CDR3 region has 16 residues. The V gene end was trimmed by 6 bases and the J gene end by 2 bases; junction bases not matched to a gene: 8. The CDR3 DNA follows: TGCAGCGTCACCGGGACTAGCGGGAGGAGTACCTACGAGCAGTACTTC. Protein sequence: CSVTGTSGRSTYEQYF.

The chain has TRBV10-3 and TRBJ1-5; the D is unclear. The CDR3 sequence is 14 residues long. V lost 3 bases to trimming and J lost 0 bases, with 6 bases between them. From germline, CDR1 is ENHRY and CDR2 SYGVKD. CDR3 protein: CAISERGSNQPQHF. CDR3 coding DNA: TGTGCCATCAGTGAAAGAGGTAGCAATCAGCCCCAGCATTTT.

This clone was counted only a few times. The chain joins TRBV30 to TRBJ1-1; a weak D match, TRBD1 (5 bases). Germline V CDR1 and CDR2: GTSNPN, SVGIG (reference sequence). The CDR3 totals 17 residues. Trimming pared 0 bases from V and 1 base from J, leaving 18 bases between. The CDR3 sequence: CAWSVRGTGVPNTEAFF. DNA for the CDR3: TGTGCCTGGAGTGTACGAGGCACAGGCGTACCGAACACTGAAGCTTTCTTT.

This rearrangement joins TRBV3-1 (or the pseudogene TRBV3-2) to TRBJ1-2; D possibly corresponds to TRBD1 (5 bases). This CDR3 spans 15 amino acids. With 3 bases removed from V and 5 bases from J, the gap between germline ends came to 16 bases. Germline V lookup: CDR1 LGHDT, CDR2 YNNKEL (reference sequence). CDR3 sequence (DNA): TGTGCCAGCAGCCACCCCGGCTACGGGGGTTATGGCTACACCTTC. It encodes CASSHPGYGGYGYTF.

The genes are TRBV9 and TRBJ1-5; 7 bases map to TRBD1. This CDR3 is built from 14 residues. V was clipped by 2 bases and J by 1 base; unmatched bases: 0. Looked up from germline, CDR1 is SGDLS and CDR2 is YYNGEE. The CDR3 coding sequence is TGTGCCAGCAGCGTGGGACAGAGCAATCAGCCCCAGCATTTT. Translating gives CASSVGQSNQPQHF.

The V call is TRBV7-8, the J call TRBJ1-6; D is ambiguous. V shed 3 bases and J shed 5 bases, with 14 bases lying between them. Looked up from germline, CDR1 is SGHVS and CDR2 is FQNEAQ. The CDR3 consists of 16 residues. The CDR3 loop is CASSLESLINNSPLHF. The CDR3 coding sequence is TGTGCCAGCAGCTTGGAGAGTTTAATAAATAATTCACCCCTCCACTTT. The full variable domain, with the rest looked up from reference TRBV7-8 and TRBJ1-6, is GAGVSQSPRYKVAKRGQDVALRCDPISGHVSLFWYQQALGQGPEFLTYFQNEAQLDKSGLPSDRFFAERPEGSVSTLKIQRTQQEDSAVYLCASSLESLINNSPLHFGNGTRLTVT.

The V gene is TRBV6-5, the J gene TRBJ2-6; a weak D match, TRBD1 (5 bases). The V and J ends lost 8 bases and 0 bases respectively, with 11 bases between them. From germline, CDR1 is MNHEY and CDR2 SVGAGI. There are 15 residues in the CDR3. CDR3 protein: CASGAVNSGANVLTF. The CDR3 DNA reads as TGTGCCAGCGGGGCAGTCAACTCTGGGGCCAACGTCCTGACTTTC.

V and J are TRBV29-1 and TRBJ1-2; weak D call: TRBD1 (5 bases). Germline assignment: CDR1 SQVTM and CDR2 ANQGSEA. CDR3 length: 12 amino acids. V lost 0 bases and J lost 7, with 9 bases in between. The CDR3 loop reads CSVEDKGFGYTF. In DNA form, the CDR3 reads TGCAGCGTTGAAGATAAGGGGTTTGGCTACACCTTC.

V gene TRBV19 combines with J gene TRBJ1-6, with D unclear. Germline values: CDR1 LNHDA, CDR2 SQIVND (reference sequence). The CDR3 loop spans 14 amino acids. Trimming took off 2 bases at V and 7 bases at J, with 9 bases between the two ends. CDR3 in DNA: TGTGCCAGTAGTATACAGCGCGGAAATTCACCCCTCCACTTT. Translation gives CASSIQRGNSPLHF.

This sequence joins TRBV11-1 and TRBJ1-3; 7 bases agree with TRBD1. V was pared by 5 bases and J by 4 bases, with 2 bases of the junction left unmatched. CDR1 and CDR2 (germline): SGHAT, FQDESV (reference sequence). This CDR3 has 13 residues. The CDR3 DNA follows: TGTGCCAGCAGCCGGGACAGCGGAAACACCATATATTTT. It translates to CASSRDSGNTIYF.

A single count supports this clone. CDR3: CASSYRTYGGAAFF. The CDR3 nucleotides read TGTGCCAGCAGTTACCGCACGTACGGAGGTGCGGCTTTCTTT. The chain uses TRBV6-5 and TRBJ1-1, with D unclear. Germline V gives CDR1 MNHEY, CDR2 SVGAGI. V lost 2 bases to trimming and J lost 11 bases, with 18 bases between them. The CDR3 is 14 amino acids.